Presented here are 27 T cell receptor beta chains from one specimen sequenced in a study of technical replicates of blood from a few donors. Repertoires were generated with immunoSEQ multiplex PCR, while TCRdb's copy carries only in-frame clones and drops some. In the table there are 75,000 to 95,000 clones, about 95% of which are singletons. Specimen: T cells isolated from PBMCs. These receptors were collected from a human donor in good health.

The chain uses TRBV27 and TRBJ2-6; tentatively, D is TRBD1 (5 bases). CDR1 MNHEY and CDR2 SMNVEV come from the germline V gene (reference sequence). The CDR3 contains 19 residues. Deletions cut 3 bases from V and 0 bases from J, with 18 bases between. CDR3 loop: CASSLKGFIFLSGANVLTF. CDR3 nucleotides: TGTGCCAGCAGTTTGAAGGGGTTCATATTCCTCTCTGGGGCCAACGTCCTGACTTTC. Together with reference TRBV27 and TRBJ2-6, the CDR3 gives the full variable domain: EAQVTQNPRYLITVTGKKLTVTCSQNMNHEYMSWYRQDPGLGLRQIYYSMNVEVTDKGDVPEGYKVSRKEKRNFPLILESPSPNQTSLYFCASSLKGFIFLSGANVLTFGAGSRLTVL.

The chain's CDR3 is CASSKTPGTGIYGYTF. The CDR3 DNA sequence: TGTGCCAGCAGCAAAACCCCCGGGACAGGGATCTATGGCTACACCTTC. This rearrangement joins TRBV25-1 to TRBJ1-2, with 9 bases identical to TRBD1. CDR3 size: 16 residues. CDR1 and CDR2 from the germline V gene are MGHDK and SYGVNS. The ends lost 6 bases at V and 4 bases at J; junction bases unmatched: 12.

The CDR3 nucleotides read TGTGCCAGCAGCTTGGACAACAGGGCGGGAAACACCATATATTTT. It translates to CASSLDNRAGNTIYF. V usage is TRBV5-4 and J usage is TRBJ1-3, with D perhaps matching TRBD1 (6 bases). Germline-derived CDR1 and CDR2 are SGHNT and YYREEE (reference sequence). Trimming took 0 bases from V and 4 from J, leaving 11 bases between them. This CDR3 has 15 amino acids.

Notes on this clone: One end of the junction is discordant with germline, which a read error may explain. CDR3: CASSPGENTGELFF. CDR3 in DNA: TGTGCCAGCAGCCCTGGGGAGAACACCGGGGAACTGTTTTTT. V gene TRBV5-4 combines with J gene TRBJ2-2; TRBD2 is a possible D gene (5 bases). Germline CDR1 and CDR2: SGHNT and YYREEE (reference sequence). The CDR3 length is 14 residues.

This clone turned up a few times. The gene calls are TRBV4-1 and TRBJ1-1; D gene unclear. The CDR3 loop spans 15 amino acids. The V gene lost 1 base and the J gene lost 4 bases, with 13 bases spanning the gap. The germline V gene encodes CDR1 MGHRA and CDR2 YSYEKL. This CDR3 is CASSQGLFRSTEAFF. Here the CDR3 DNA reads TGCGCCAGCAGCCAAGGTCTCTTTAGGAGCACTGAAGCTTTCTTT.

V usage is TRBV6-5 and J usage is TRBJ1-1; TRBD1 matches at 7 bases. CDR3 length equals 13 residues. Germline-derived CDR1 and CDR2 are MNHEY and SVGAGI. The V gene end was trimmed by 5 bases and the J gene end by 4 bases; junction bases not matched to a gene: 4. This chain's CDR3 is CASSPSGGTEAFF. CDR3 nucleotides: TGTGCCAGCAGTCCCTCAGGGGGCACTGAAGCTTTCTTT.

The rearrangement links TRBV12-5 to TRBJ2-2; 8 bases agree with TRBD1. CDR3 length equals 18 residues. J gave up 1 base and V 2 bases, and 9 bases lay outside the gene matches. Germline CDR1 is LGHNT and CDR2 is FRNRAP. The CDR3 region has the DNA TGTGCTAGTGGTTTGACGCCGACAGGGGCGAGGAACACCGGGGAGCTGTTTTTT. Translated: CASGLTPTGARNTGELFF.

The chain employs TRBV14 and TRBJ1-2; no clear D. The CDR3 extends over 13 amino acids. The V gene's germline CDR1 is SGHDN and CDR2 FVKESK. V was pared by 4 bases and J by 7 bases, with 13 bases between. The CDR3: CASSLGGGSGYTF. The CDR3 nucleotides are TGTGCCAGCAGCCTCGGAGGAGGAAGTGGCTACACCTTC. Supplemented by reference TRBV14 and TRBJ1-2, the full variable domain reads EAGVTQFPSHSVIEKGQTVTLRCDPISGHDNLYWYRRVMGKEIKFLLHFVKESKQDESGMPNNRFLAERTGGTYSTLKVQPAELEDSGVYFCASSLGGGSGYTFGSGTRLTVV.

The V gene is TRBV5-6, the J gene TRBJ2-5, with 7 positions matching TRBD1. This CDR3 region has 14 residues. J was trimmed by 0 bases and V by 5 bases; bases with no gene match: 4. Germline CDR1 reads SGHDT; CDR2 reads YYEEEE. For the CDR3, the DNA is TGTGCCAGCAGTCGGGACAGTTACCAAGAGACCCAGTACTTC. As protein: CASSRDSYQETQYF.

This chain connects TRBV2 to TRBJ2-3; 8 bases line up with TRBD2. The CDR3 is 17 residues long. CDR1 and CDR2 from the germline V gene are SNHLY and FYNNEI. V lost 6 bases and J lost 2; bases outside the gene matches: 13. The chain's CDR3 is CASRTSLAGGFTDTQYF. The CDR3, as DNA: TGTGCCAGCAGAACGTCCCTGGCGGGGGGATTCACAGATACGCAGTATTTT.

The gene calls are TRBV21-1 and TRBJ1-5; no check of the table's D call, TRBD1, against the DNA was made. TRBV21-1 is classified as a pseudogene. The CDR3 has 15 amino acids. The CDR3 sequence: CASSKGGQLYQPQHF. In nucleotides, the CDR3 is TGTGCCAGCAGCAAAGGGGGGCAACTCTATCAGCCCCAGCATTTT.

The V call is TRBV14, the J call TRBJ1-4; D is uncertain. V was clipped by 1 base and J by 2 bases, with 8 bases between them. From germline, CDR1 is SGHDN and CDR2 FVKESK. CDR3 length: 15 amino acids. CDR3 residues: CASSQGESTNEKLFF. Written as DNA, the CDR3 is TGTGCCAGCAGCCAAGGGGAGTCCACTAATGAAAAACTGTTTTTT.

The V gene is TRBV9, the J gene TRBJ1-2; TRBD1 matches 9 bases. With V trimmed by 4 bases and J by 4 bases, 8 bases remained unmatched. This CDR3 has 15 residues. Germline V lookup: CDR1 SGDLS, CDR2 YYNGEE. The CDR3 DNA sequence: TGTGCCAGCAGCCCGAGACAGGACAGGGGCTATGGCTACACCTTC. Translation gives CASSPRQDRGYGYTF. Supplemented by reference TRBV9 and TRBJ1-2, the full variable domain reads DSGVTQTPKHLITATGQRVTLRCSPRSGDLSVYWYQQSLDQGLQFLIQYYNGEERAKGNILERFSAQQFPDLHSELNLSSLELGDSALYFCASSPRQDRGYGYTFGSGTRLTVV.

The chain links TRBV5-5 to TRBJ1-5; the D is unclear. The CDR3 sequence is 15 residues long. Germline CDR1 is SGHKS and CDR2 is YYEKEE (reference sequence). Trimming took 1 base from V and 0 from J, leaving 8 bases between them. CDR3 region: CASSLYSGSNQPQHF. The CDR3 nucleotides are TGTGCCAGCAGCTTGTACAGCGGTAGCAATCAGCCCCAGCATTTT. The whole variable domain, remainder taken from reference TRBV5-5 and TRBJ1-5, is DAGVTQSPTHLIKTRGQQVTLRCSPISGHKSVSWYQQVLGQGPQFIFQYYEKEERGRGNFPDRFSARQFPNYSSELNVNALLLGDSALYLCASSLYSGSNQPQHFGDGTRLSIL.

The chain joins TRBV9 to TRBJ1-1; tentatively, D is TRBD1 (6 bases). The CDR3 has 16 amino acids. Germline CDR1 is SGDLS and CDR2 is YYNGEE. The V gene lost 3 bases and the J gene lost 11 bases, with 26 bases spanning the gap. CDR3 region: CASSAHGGGNTEKAFF. The CDR3 DNA follows: TGTGCCAGCAGCGCTCATGGGGGGGGCAACACTGAAAAGGCTTTCTTT.

This clone was picked up one time. The V and J genes are TRBV27 and TRBJ2-7; 13 bases agree with TRBD2. Unmatched junction bases numbered 3, after V lost 6 bases and J lost 1 base. The germline V gene encodes CDR1 MNHEY and CDR2 SMNVEV (reference sequence). The CDR3 runs 15 residues. This CDR3 is CASSSTSGGSYEQYF. Written as DNA, the CDR3 is TGTGCCAGCAGCTCGACTAGCGGGGGGTCCTACGAGCAGTACTTC.

The chain has TRBV7-9 and TRBJ2-5, with 9 bases fitting TRBD2. The germline CDR1 and CDR2 sequences are SEHNR and FQNEAQ (reference sequence). Trimming took 5 bases from V and 3 from J; bases not matched to a gene: 4. The CDR3 spans 14 residues. The CDR3 is CASSTRGGEETQYF. The CDR3 DNA sequence: TGTGCCAGCAGCACGCGGGGGGGCGAAGAGACCCAGTACTTC.

The J gene is TRBJ2-5, the V gene TRBV27; 12 bases align to TRBD2. With V trimmed by 5 bases and J by 4 bases, 14 bases remained unmatched. The CDR3 covers 18 residues. Germline V gene sequence: CDR1 MNHEY, CDR2 SMNVEV (reference sequence). The CDR3 DNA is TGTGCCAGCAGTCCAATACGAGGACTAGCGGGAAGGTCAGAGACCCAGTACTTC. Its protein product is CASSPIRGLAGRSETQYF.

The genes are TRBV5-1 and TRBJ2-2, with 7 bases matching TRBD2. Unmatched junction bases numbered 2, after V lost 0 bases and J lost 0 bases. The CDR3 is 16 amino acids. Germline loops: CDR1 SGHRS, CDR2 YFSETQ. The CDR3 sequence: CASSLGEGTNTGELFF. The CDR3 DNA sequence: TGCGCCAGCAGCTTGGGGGAGGGAACGAACACCGGGGAGCTGTTTTTT.

This clone was counted a single time. This CDR3 is CASRDLAGEYEQYF. The CDR3 DNA reads as TGCGCCAGCCGGGATTTGGCGGGAGAATACGAGCAGTACTTC. This chain connects TRBV5-1 to TRBJ2-7, with 7 bases fitting TRBD2. Trimming cost V 7 bases and J 4 bases; bases outside gene matches: 11. CDR3 length equals 14 residues. Germline V gene lookup returns CDR1 SGHRS and CDR2 YFSETQ. The variable domain in full, completed from reference TRBV5-1 and TRBJ2-7, reads KAGVTQTPRYLIKTRGQQVTLSCSPISGHRSVSWYQQTPGQGLQFLFEYFSETQRNKGNFPGRFSGRQFSNSRSEMNVSTLELGDSALYLCASRDLAGEYEQYFGPGTRLTVT.

This rearrangement joins TRBV6-1 to TRBJ2-1; 13 bases are shared with TRBD2. The length of the CDR3 is 16 residues. The trim removed 4 bases at V and 7 bases at J, leaving 7 bases unmatched. CDR1 is MNHNS, CDR2 SASEGT, per germline. The CDR3 DNA follows: TGTGCCAGCAGTGTCTCGGGACTAGCGGGATTGAATGAGCAGTTCTTC. It is translated as CASSVSGLAGLNEQFF.

This chain uses TRBV6-6 with TRBJ2-6; D is perhaps TRBD1 (5 bases). Germline CDR1 reads MNHNY; CDR2 reads SVGAGI (reference sequence). The CDR3 loop spans 15 amino acids. V gave up 6 bases and J gave up 3 bases, with 12 bases separating them. The CDR3 protein is CASRLRGDGANVLTF. The DNA of the CDR3 is TGTGCCAGCAGATTAAGGGGTGATGGGGCCAACGTCCTGACTTTC.

The J gene is TRBJ2-7, the V gene TRBV29-1; no definite D call. CDR1 is SQVTM, CDR2 ANQGSEA, per germline. The V end was cut by 1 base, the J end by 1 base, with 8 bases between. This CDR3 region has 13 residues. The CDR3 here is CSVEVPGSYEQYF. CDR3 bases: TGCAGCGTTGAAGTACCAGGTTCCTACGAGCAGTACTTC.

This clone occurred a few times. The chain has TRBV9 and TRBJ1-1; 10 bases match TRBD1. V shed 1 base, J shed 1 base, and the junction held 16 bases outside the gene matches. Germline CDR1 and CDR2: SGDLS and YYNGEE. The CDR3 runs 20 residues. The CDR3 DNA is TGTGCCAGCAGCGTAAACAAAAGGGACAGGGGTAGGGGTAGGAACACTGAAGCTTTCTTT. Its protein is CASSVNKRDRGRGRNTEAFF.

This clone has a handful of counts. The rearrangement joins TRBV28 to TRBJ1-1, with D possibly being TRBD1 (6 bases). The ends were cut back, 5 bases at V and 10 bases at J, with 14 bases in the middle. Germline CDR1 and CDR2: MDHEN and SYDVKM. The CDR3 contains 12 residues. CDR3 sequence (DNA): TGTGCCAGCAGTGAAGACAGGCGCCGAGCTTTCTTT. This encodes CASSEDRRRAFF. Supplemented by reference TRBV28 and TRBJ1-1, the full variable domain reads DVKVTQSSRYLVKRTGEKVFLECVQDMDHENMFWYRQDPGLGLRLIYFSYDVKMKEKGDIPEGYSVSREKKERFSLILESASTNQTSMYLCASSEDRRRAFFGQGTRLTVV.

V and J are TRBV14 and TRBJ2-7, with D perhaps matching TRBD2 (5 bases). Germline CDR1 reads SGHDN; CDR2 reads FVKESK. V gave up 4 bases and J gave up 1 base, with 8 bases separating them. This CDR3 has 13 amino acids. DNA for the CDR3: TGTGCCAGCAGCCGGAGGTCGTCCTACGAGCAGTACTTC. It translates to CASSRRSSYEQYF.

The rearrangement links TRBV5-1 to TRBJ2-1, with D possibly matching TRBD2 (6 bases). This CDR3 region has 16 residues. V was shortened by 7 bases and J by 0 bases, with 17 bases between the two germline ends. Germline V lookup: CDR1 SGHRS, CDR2 YFSETQ. This CDR3 reads CASSPGLYDSYNEQFF. The CDR3, as DNA: TGCGCCAGCTCCCCGGGACTCTATGACTCCTACAATGAGCAGTTCTTC.